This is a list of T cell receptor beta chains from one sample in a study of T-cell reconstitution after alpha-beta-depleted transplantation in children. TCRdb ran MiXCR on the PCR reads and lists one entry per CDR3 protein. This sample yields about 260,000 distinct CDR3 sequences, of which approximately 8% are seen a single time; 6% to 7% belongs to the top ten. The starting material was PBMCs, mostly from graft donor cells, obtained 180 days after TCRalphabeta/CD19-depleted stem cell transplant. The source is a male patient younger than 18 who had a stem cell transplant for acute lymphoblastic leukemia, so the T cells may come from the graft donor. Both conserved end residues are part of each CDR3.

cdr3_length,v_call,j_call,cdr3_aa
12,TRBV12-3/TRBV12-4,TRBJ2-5,CASSRDMGTQYF
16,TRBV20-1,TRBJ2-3,CSAQGLAEVHGRTQYF
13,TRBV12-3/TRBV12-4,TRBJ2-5,CASTLAGGGTQYF
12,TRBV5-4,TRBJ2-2,CASSPLDGELFF
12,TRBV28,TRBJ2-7,CASKATTYEQYF
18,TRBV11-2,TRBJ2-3,CASSSKGLAGGRADTQYF
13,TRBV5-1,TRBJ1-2,CASSLTGESGYTF
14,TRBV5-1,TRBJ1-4,CASSLEGRNEKLFF
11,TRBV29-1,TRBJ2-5,CSVDSQETQYF
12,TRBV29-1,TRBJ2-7,CSVAGDNYEQYF
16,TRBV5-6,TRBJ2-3,CASSGGTSVRADTQYF
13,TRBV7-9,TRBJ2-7,CASSSPGDYEQYF
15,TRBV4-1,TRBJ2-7,CASSQEPGPYYEQYF
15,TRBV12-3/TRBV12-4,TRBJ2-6,CASSLWGFGANVLTF
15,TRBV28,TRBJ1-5,CASRQRDRVNQPQHF
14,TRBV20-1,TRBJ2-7,CSVAPGGPTYEQYF
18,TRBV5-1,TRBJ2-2,CASRWPSGDQLNTGELFF
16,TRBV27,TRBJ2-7,CASSFTREASFYEQYF
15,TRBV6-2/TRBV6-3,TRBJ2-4,CASRSDRVGENIQYF
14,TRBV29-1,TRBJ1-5,CSVEEGGVGQPQHF
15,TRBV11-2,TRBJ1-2,CASNKLRDENYGYTF
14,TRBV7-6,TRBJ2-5,CASSSPGTKETQYF
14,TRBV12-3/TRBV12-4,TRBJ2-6,CASSYVSGANVLTF
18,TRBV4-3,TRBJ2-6,CASSQVTAIFSGANVLTF
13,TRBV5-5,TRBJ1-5,CASSPWGNQPQHF
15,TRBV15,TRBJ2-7,CATRGSGQGAYEQYF
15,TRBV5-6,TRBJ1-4,CASSSRRATNEKLFF
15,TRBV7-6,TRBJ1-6,CASSLVGRDNSPLHF
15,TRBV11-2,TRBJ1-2,CASSPLTVWGYGYTF
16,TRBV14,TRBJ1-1,CASSQRTGGESTEAFF
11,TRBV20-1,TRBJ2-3,CSASLPDTQYF
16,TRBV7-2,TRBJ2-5,CASSVGQGVRQGAQYF
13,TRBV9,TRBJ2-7,CASSVDGGHEQYF
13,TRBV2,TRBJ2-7,CASREQQNYEQYF
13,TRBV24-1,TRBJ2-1,CATRGDSHNEQFF
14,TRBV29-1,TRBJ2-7,CSVEDRGPSYEQYF
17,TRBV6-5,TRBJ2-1,CASSYEGSGLAGNEQFF
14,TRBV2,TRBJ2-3,CASNRLPSTDTQYF
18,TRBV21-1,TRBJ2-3,CASSKGRGQGPLGGTQYF